This T cell receptor beta chain was sequenced in a study of blood T cell repertoires in COVID-19. Overall study context: Donors in the United States, Italy and Spain gave samples during acute or convalescent COVID-19. PBMCs, B-cell-depleted T cells, or T cells provided the cDNA or gDNA that made up the material.

Deletions cut 4 bases from V and 7 bases from J, with 19 bases between. CDR1 and CDR2 from the germline V gene are SGHDN and FVKESK. The CDR3 totals 15 residues. Study processing details: Reference gene primer amplification yielded estimated nucleated cell counts. The table came from immunoSEQ multiplex PCR; TCRdb's copy has only in-frame clones and leaves some out. That table is the source of V, J and clone size, and D and trimming were worked out from the DNA. The sample records 240,000 or so clones, over 65% being singletons. The clonotype was recovered from an elderly woman with acute or convalescent COVID-19. The chain couples TRBV14 to TRBJ2-5, with D possibly being TRBD2 (6 bases). Input material: peripheral blood. This CDR3 reads CASSPGSAGYGTQYF. Here the CDR3 DNA reads TGTGCCAGCAGCCCCGGGAGCGCGGGATATGGGACCCAGTACTTC.